One sample yielded the 14 T cell receptor beta chains listed below, sequenced in a study of a mutant IDH1 vaccine in newly diagnosed glioma. Time point given: baseline, week 1 (first vaccination visit). Treatment noted: pre-vaccination baseline after standard-of-care therapy. Using immunoSEQ multiplex PCR, the repertoire was profiled, and TCRdb retains in-frame clones only, with some absent. Among about 59,000 clones listed, around 90% were seen once. The material sequenced was PBMCs, taken from a glioma patient treated with radiotherapy, temozolomide or both. These receptors were collected from a man in his fifties or sixties with glioma.

This sequence joins TRBV6-5 and TRBJ2-7, with 9 bases matching TRBD2. CDR1 is MNHEY and CDR2 is SVGAGI in the germline V gene. This CDR3 region has 14 residues. The junction had 0 bases not matched to a gene; V was cut back by 0 bases and J by 3 bases. This CDR3 is CASSYSRGGYEQYF. The DNA for the CDR3 is TGTGCCAGCAGTTACTCGCGGGGGGGCTACGAGCAGTACTTC.

The V and J genes are TRBV9 and TRBJ2-3; 9 bases match TRBD2. The germline V gene has CDR1 SGDLS and CDR2 YYNGEE. This CDR3 is 15 amino acids long. The J segment lost 1 base and the V segment lost 0 bases, leaving 0 bases of the junction unmatched. DNA of the CDR3: TGTGCCAGCAGCGTAGGGACTAGCGGCACAGATACGCAGTATTTT. It specifies CASSVGTSGTDTQYF. The whole variable domain, filled in from reference TRBV9 and TRBJ2-3, reads DSGVTQTPKHLITATGQRVTLRCSPRSGDLSVYWYQQSLDQGLQFLIQYYNGEERAKGNILERFSAQQFPDLHSELNLSSLELGDSALYFCASSVGTSGTDTQYFGPGTRLTVL.

In this sample, this clone turned up a few times. The chain recombines TRBV2 with TRBJ1-5; 9 bases match TRBD1. CDR3 length: 18 residues. Germline lookup yields CDR1 SNHLY and CDR2 FYNNEI. The J segment lost 0 bases and the V segment lost 6 bases, leaving 12 bases of the junction unmatched. CDR3 amino acids: CASSPPPWTGDSNQPQHF. DNA of the CDR3: TGTGCCAGCAGCCCTCCCCCGTGGACAGGGGATAGCAATCAGCCCCAGCATTTT.

This clone was seen only once. At one end the junction does not follow the germline gene, possibly because of a read error. This rearrangement joins TRBV5-1 to TRBJ2-7, with D uncertain. Germline-derived CDR1 and CDR2 are SGHRS and YFSETQ. The CDR3 spans 15 residues. This chain's CDR3 is CASSSTPFSPYEQYF. CDR3 sequence (DNA): TGCGCTAGCAGCTCTACTCCATTTTCCCCCTACGAGCAGTACTTC.

The CDR3 DNA sequence: TGTGCCAGCAGTTTGGGCAGTACCAATGAGCAGTTCTTC. Translating it yields CASSLGSTNEQFF. This chain connects TRBV27 to TRBJ2-1; D call uncertain. Germline V CDR1 and CDR2: MNHEY, SMNVEV (reference sequence). The CDR3 is made up of 13 amino acids. The V end lost 3 bases, the J end lost 6 bases, and 9 bases lay between the germline ends.

J is TRBJ1-2 and V is TRBV28; 8 positions match TRBD1. The CDR3 loop spans 15 amino acids. CDR1 and CDR2 from the germline V gene are MDHEN and SYDVKM. V trimming: 6 bases; J trimming: 2 bases; junction bases outside the gene matches: 8. The chain's CDR3 is CASSIEAGGNYGYTF. CDR3 bases: TGTGCCAGCAGCATTGAGGCAGGGGGCAACTATGGCTACACCTTC.

V and J are TRBV7-9 and TRBJ2-2, with 8 bases aligning to TRBD2. V trimming: 4 bases; J trimming: 7 bases; junction bases outside the gene matches: 11. Germline values: CDR1 SEHNR, CDR2 FQNEAQ (reference sequence). The CDR3 has 16 residues. CDR3 loop: CASSSREGRRSGELFF. In DNA, the CDR3 is TGTGCCAGCAGCTCCCGGGAGGGACGCAGGAGCGGGGAGCTGTTTTTT.

The J gene is TRBJ2-7, the V gene TRBV30; a possible D gene is TRBD1 (6 bases). This CDR3 region has 12 residues. Trimming took off 3 bases at V and 4 bases at J, with 10 bases between the two ends. Looked up from germline, CDR1 is GTSNPN and CDR2 is SVGIG (reference sequence). CDR3 coding DNA: TGTGCCTGGAGGGTACAGGGTTACGAGCAGTACTTC. It yields the protein CAWRVQGYEQYF.

The genes are TRBV5-1 and TRBJ1-1; 7 nucleotides line up with TRBD1. V dropped 0 bases and J dropped 1; count of bases not matched to a gene: 6. Germline lookup yields CDR1 SGHRS and CDR2 YFSETQ. The CDR3 is made up of 16 amino acids. The CDR3 coding sequence is TGCGCCAGCAGCTTGGTAGAACAGGGGCCGAACACTGAAGCTTTCTTT. Translating gives CASSLVEQGPNTEAFF.

The chain carries TRBV7-2 and TRBJ2-5, with 7 bases aligning to TRBD2. The CDR3 loop spans 13 amino acids. The J segment lost 7 bases and the V segment lost 5 bases, leaving 7 bases of the junction unmatched. CDR1 is SGHTA and CDR2 is FQGNSA in the germline V gene. CDR3 amino acids: CASSGGDRMTQYF. The CDR3 coding sequence is TGTGCCAGCAGCGGGGGGGACCGGATGACCCAGTACTTC.

This clone was found a few times. V is TRBV7-9 and J is TRBJ2-2, with D tentatively TRBD1 (6 bases). CDR3 size: 14 residues. The V and J ends lost 2 bases and 5 bases respectively, with 9 bases between them. Per the germline V gene, CDR1 is SEHNR and CDR2 is FQNEAQ (reference sequence). The CDR3 loop is CASSLTRGTGELFF. CDR3 DNA sequence: TGTGCCAGCAGCTTAACTAGGGGGACCGGGGAGCTGTTTTTT.

V and J are TRBV27 and TRBJ2-7; D is undetermined. Trimming shortened V by 5 bases and J by 3 bases, and 11 bases separated the two germline ends. Germline CDR1 reads MNHEY; CDR2 reads SMNVEV (reference sequence). The CDR3 runs to 13 residues. CDR3 DNA: TGTGCCAGCAGTCCCTCCCCCTTCTACGAGCAGTACTTC. Protein product: CASSPSPFYEQYF.

The chain joins TRBV2 to TRBJ2-2; 7 nucleotides line up with TRBD1. The junction had 3 bases not matched to a gene; V was cut back by 5 bases and J by 0 bases. The CDR3 has 15 residues. Germline CDR1 reads SNHLY; CDR2 reads FYNNEI. The CDR3 region has the DNA TGTGCCAGCAGTAGACAGGGTACGAACACCGGGGAGCTGTTTTTT. It specifies CASSRQGTNTGELFF. Full variable domain (remainder filled in from reference TRBV2 and TRBJ2-2): EPEVTQTPSHQVTQMGQEVILRCVPISNHLYFYWYRQILGQKVEFLVSFYNNEISEKSEIFDDQFSVERPDGSNFTLKIRSTKLEDSAMYFCASSRQGTNTGELFFGEGSRLTVL.

J is TRBJ2-1 and V is TRBV9; the match to TRBD2 covers 7 bases. The length of the CDR3 is 16 residues. With 0 bases clipped from V and 7 bases from J, the junction kept 10 bases outside the gene matches. From germline, CDR1 is SGDLS and CDR2 YYNGEE. The CDR3 is CASSVALAKTWNEQFF. For the CDR3, the DNA is TGTGCCAGCAGCGTAGCACTAGCGAAGACCTGGAATGAGCAGTTCTTC.